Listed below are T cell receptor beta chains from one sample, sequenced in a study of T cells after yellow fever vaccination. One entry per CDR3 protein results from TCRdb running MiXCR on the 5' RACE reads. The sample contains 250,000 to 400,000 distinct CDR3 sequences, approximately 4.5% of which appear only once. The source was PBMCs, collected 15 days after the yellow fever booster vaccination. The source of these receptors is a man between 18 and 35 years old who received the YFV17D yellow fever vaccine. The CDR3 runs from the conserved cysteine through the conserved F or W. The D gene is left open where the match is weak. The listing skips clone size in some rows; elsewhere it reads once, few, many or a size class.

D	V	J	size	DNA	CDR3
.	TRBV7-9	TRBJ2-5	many	TGTGCCAGCAGCTACGGGGGTGGTTCGGCCCGGCTAGAGACCCAGTACTTC	CASSYGGGSARLETQYF
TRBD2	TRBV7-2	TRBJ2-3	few	TGTGCCAGCAGCTTAAGGCGGGGGGGCAACACAGATACGCAGTATTTT	CASSLRRGGNTDTQYF
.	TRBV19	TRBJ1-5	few	TGTGCCAGTAACCACAGGGCAGGTCAGCCCCAGCATTTT	CASNHRAGQPQHF
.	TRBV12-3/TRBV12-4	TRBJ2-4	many	TGTGCCAGCAGTCCCGGGGGTGAGGCCAAAAACATTCAGTACTTC	CASSPGGEAKNIQYF
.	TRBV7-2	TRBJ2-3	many	TGTGCCAGCAGCTTAGCGCTGGGGGGGCCGAGCACAGATACGCAGTATTTT	CASSLALGGPSTDTQYF
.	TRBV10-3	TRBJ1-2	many	TGTGCCATCAGTGGTGTCGGTCGGCGATATGGCTACACCTTC	CAISGVGRRYGYTF
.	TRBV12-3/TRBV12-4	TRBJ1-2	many	TGTGCCAGCAGTTTTGGCAGACGGTATGGCTACACCTTC	CASSFGRRYGYTF
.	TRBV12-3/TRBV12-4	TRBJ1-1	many	TGTGCCAGTAGAGCGGGGCTTACTGAAGCTTTCTTT	CASRAGLTEAFF
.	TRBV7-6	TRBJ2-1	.	TGTGCCAGCAGCCCCGCCCAGGGCCCTTACAATGAGCAGTTCTTC	CASSPAQGPYNEQFF
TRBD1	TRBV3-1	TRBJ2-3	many	TGTGCCAGCAGCCCGTACGGGACAGCCTTAGATACGCAGTATTTT	CASSPYGTALDTQYF
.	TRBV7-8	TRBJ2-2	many	TGTGCCAGCAGCTCGGACAGACTAGCCGGGGAGCTGTTTTTT	CASSSDRLAGELFF
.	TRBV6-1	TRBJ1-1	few	TGTGCCAGCAGCCGGGACTGGGGTCAGGGGAACACTGAAGCTTTCTTT	CASSRDWGQGNTEAFF
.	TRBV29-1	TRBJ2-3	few	TGCAGCGTTGGGAGTAGGGATACGCAGTATTTT	CSVGSRDTQYF
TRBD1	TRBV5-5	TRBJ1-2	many	TGTGCCAGCAGACAGGGACAGGGCAATGGCTACACCTTC	CASRQGQGNGYTF
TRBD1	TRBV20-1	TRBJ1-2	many	TGCAGTGCTAGCACGTACAGGGGAACGTATGGCTACACCTTC	CSASTYRGTYGYTF
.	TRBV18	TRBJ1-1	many	TGTGCCAGCTCACCTACAGCAGGAGAGGTCACTGAAGCTTTCTTT	CASSPTAGEVTEAFF
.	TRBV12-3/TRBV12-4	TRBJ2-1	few	TGTGCCAGCAGTGCCACTAGAGAGCAGTTCTTC	CASSATREQFF
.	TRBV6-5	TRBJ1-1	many	TGTGCCACCGCGATCAGGGGAAGGAACACTGAAGCTTTCTTT	CATAIRGRNTEAFF
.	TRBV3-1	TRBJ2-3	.	TGTGCCAGCAGCCAACGGGTAGGCGCAGATACGCAGTATTTT	CASSQRVGADTQYF
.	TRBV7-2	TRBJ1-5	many	TGTGCCAGCAGCCCCCCCCCCGCCTCAAATCAGCCCCAGCATTTT	CASSPPPASNQPQHF
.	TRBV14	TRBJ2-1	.	TGTGCCAGCAGCCGGCCGGGCCACTCCTACAATGAGCAGTTCTTC	CASSRPGHSYNEQFF
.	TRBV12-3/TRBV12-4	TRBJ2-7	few	TGTGCCAGCAGTTACGGGGATTCCTACGAGCAGTACTTC	CASSYGDSYEQYF
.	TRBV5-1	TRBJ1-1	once	TGCGCCAGCAGCTTGGGGTTCGGTCCGAACTCTGAAGCTTTCTTT	CASSLGFGPNSEAFF
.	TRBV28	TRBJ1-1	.	TGTGCCAGCAGTTTATCCGCTGGGAGGTTTATCACTGAAGCTTTCTTT	CASSLSAGRFITEAFF
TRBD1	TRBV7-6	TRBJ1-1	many	TGTGCCAGCAGCGCCGGACAGGGGGACACTGAAGCTTTCTTT	CASSAGQGDTEAFF
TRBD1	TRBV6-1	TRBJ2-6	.	TGTGCCAGCAGTGATGCCGGGACAGGGCAAGCTGGGGCCAACGTCCTGACTTTC	CASSDAGTGQAGANVLTF
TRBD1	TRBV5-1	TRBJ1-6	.	TGCGCCAGCAGAAGGACAGGGGAAGGCTATAATTCACCCCTCCACTTT	CASRRTGEGYNSPLHF
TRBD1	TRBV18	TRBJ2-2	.	TGTGCCAGCCAAGGGACAGCGAACACCGGGGAGCTGTTTTTT	CASQGTANTGELFF
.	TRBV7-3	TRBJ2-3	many	TGTGCCAGCAGCCCGTTCCGGGGCCATACAGATACGCAGTATTTT	CASSPFRGHTDTQYF
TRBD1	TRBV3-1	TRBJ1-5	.	TGTGCCAGCAGCCTACAGGGGGGCCCGAATCAGCCCCAGCATTTT	CASSLQGGPNQPQHF
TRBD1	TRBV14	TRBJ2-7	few	TGTGCCAGCAGCCATGGGACAGGGATCCACGAGCAGTACTTC	CASSHGTGIHEQYF
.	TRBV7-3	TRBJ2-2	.	TGTGCCAGCAGCTTAACGGGACAGAACACCGGGGAGCTGTTTTTT	CASSLTGQNTGELFF
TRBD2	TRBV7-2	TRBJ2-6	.	TGTGCCAGCAGCATATTAGCGGGGGGAAGTTCTGGGGCCAACGTCCTGACTTTC	CASSILAGGSSGANVLTF
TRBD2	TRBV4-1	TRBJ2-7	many	TGCGCCAGCAGCCAAGTAACTAGCGGTGACTACGAGCAGTACTTC	CASSQVTSGDYEQYF
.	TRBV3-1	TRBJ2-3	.	TGTGCCAGCAGCCAAGTGGCGGGGGCACCCGATACGCAGTATTTT	CASSQVAGAPDTQYF
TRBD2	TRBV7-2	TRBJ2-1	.	TGTGCCAGCAGCGTTCTAGCGGGGCGATACAATGAGCAGTTCTTC	CASSVLAGRYNEQFF
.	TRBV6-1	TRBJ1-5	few	TGTGCCAGCAGGGAGATCGATCAGCCCCAGCATTTT	CASREIDQPQHF
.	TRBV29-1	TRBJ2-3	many	TGCAGCGTTGACGAGGGGACAGATACGCAGTATTTT	CSVDEGTDTQYF
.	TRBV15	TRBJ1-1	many	TGTGCCACCAGCAACAGGCCGAACACTGAAGCTTTCTTT	CATSNRPNTEAFF
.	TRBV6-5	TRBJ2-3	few	TGTGCCAGCAGCCGTAGTACTACAGTTGACACAGATACGCAGTATTTT	CASSRSTTVDTDTQYF
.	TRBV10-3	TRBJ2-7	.	TGTGCCATCAGTGTACTGGGGGATGTGAAATACGAGCAGTACTTC	CAISVLGDVKYEQYF
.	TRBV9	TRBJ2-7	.	TGTGCCAGCAGCGAGACTAGTCTCTCCTACGAGCAGTACTTC	CASSETSLSYEQYF
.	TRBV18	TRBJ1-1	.	TGTGCCAGCTCACCACCGGGAGGACCGGGGGGAACTGAAGCTTTCTTT	CASSPPGGPGGTEAFF
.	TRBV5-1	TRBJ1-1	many	TGCGCCAGCAGAGTAGAGGACACTGAAGCTTTCTTT	CASRVEDTEAFF
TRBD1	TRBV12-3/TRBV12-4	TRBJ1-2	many	TGTGCCAGCAGTTTACTGGGGACAGTAGGCTATGGCTACACCTTC	CASSLLGTVGYGYTF
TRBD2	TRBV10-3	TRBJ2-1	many	TGTGCCATCAGTGATGAAGGCGGGGGAATCAACAATGAGCAGTTCTTC	CAISDEGGGINNEQFF
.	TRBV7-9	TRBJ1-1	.	TGTGCCAGCAGCTTACTAGGTTTGAACACTGAAGCTTTCTTT	CASSLLGLNTEAFF
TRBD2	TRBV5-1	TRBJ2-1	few	TGCGCCAGCAGCTCAGGGACTAGCACGGTCAATGAGCAGTTCTTC	CASSSGTSTVNEQFF
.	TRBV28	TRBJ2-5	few	TGTGCCAGCAGTTTAGTCCCTCGGGGGGCCGGGGAGACCCAGTACTTC	CASSLVPRGAGETQYF
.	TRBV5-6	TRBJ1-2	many	TGTGCCAGCATCGTAGCCCGGGGGTGGGATGGCTACACCTTC	CASIVARGWDGYTF
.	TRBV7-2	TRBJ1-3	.	TGTGCCAGCAGCGCACACGAAGGAAACACCATATATTTT	CASSAHEGNTIYF
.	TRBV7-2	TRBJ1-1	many	TGTGCCAGCAGCTTGACTCCCGACCGCGAAGCTTTCTTT	CASSLTPDREAFF
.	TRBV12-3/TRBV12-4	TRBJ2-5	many	TGTGCCAGCAGAAGAGCGGTGACCCAGTACTTC	CASRRAVTQYF
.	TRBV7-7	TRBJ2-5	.	TGTGCCAGCAGCCCCGTGGGGGGTGCGCGGCGGGAGACCCAGTACTTC	CASSPVGGARRETQYF
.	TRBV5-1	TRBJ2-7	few	TGCGCCAGCAGCTCCCAGGCCAATGAGCAGTACTTC	CASSSQANEQYF
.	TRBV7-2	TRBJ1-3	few	TGTGCCAGCAGCTTAGGTTTGGGGGAGGAAAACACCATATATTTT	CASSLGLGEENTIYF
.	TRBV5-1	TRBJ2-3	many	TGCGCCAGCAGCTTGGTCGGCGGGGATAGCACAGATACGCAGTATTTT	CASSLVGGDSTDTQYF
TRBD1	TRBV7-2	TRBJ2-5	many	TGTGCCAGCAGCGTGGACAGGGTGGAAGAGACCCAGTACTTC	CASSVDRVEETQYF